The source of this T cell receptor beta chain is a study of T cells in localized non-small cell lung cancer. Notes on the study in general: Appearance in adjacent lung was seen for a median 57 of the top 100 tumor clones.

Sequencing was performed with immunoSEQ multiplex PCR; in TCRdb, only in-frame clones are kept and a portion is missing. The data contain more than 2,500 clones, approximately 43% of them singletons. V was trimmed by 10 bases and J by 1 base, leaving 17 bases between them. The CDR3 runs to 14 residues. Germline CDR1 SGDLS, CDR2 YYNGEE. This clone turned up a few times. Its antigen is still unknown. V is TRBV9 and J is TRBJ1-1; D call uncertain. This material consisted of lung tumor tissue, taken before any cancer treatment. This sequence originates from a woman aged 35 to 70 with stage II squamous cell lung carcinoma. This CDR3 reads CAVPGGRPNTEAFF. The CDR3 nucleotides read TGTGCCGTCCCCGGCGGCAGGCCGAACACTGAAGCTTTCTTT.